This T cell receptor (beta chain) was profiled in a study of identical twins. Study results and caveats: Insertions were fewer in abundant cord blood beta clonotypes, whereas memory repertoires showed none of this pattern. Possibly, invariant MAIT and iNKT cells partly confounded zero-insertion analyses. For out-of-frame alpha sequences shared by twins, low generation probability was in excess.

Healthy Caucasian donors formed the entire cohort. TCRdb fed the 5' RACE reads into MiXCR, producing one record per CDR3 protein. Here the sample spans 690,000 or so distinct CDR3 sequences, around 8.6% being singletons. This clonotype was picked up many times. What it binds is unknown. In germline, CDR1 is SGHRS, CDR2 YFSETQ. V was shortened by 0 bases and J by 10 bases, with 8 bases between the two germline ends. There are 12 residues in the CDR3. The same sample was also studied in work on yellow fever vaccine responses in identical twins.

The receptor comes from a woman aged 18-29 years in good health. Input material: PBMCs. The rearrangement uses TRBV5-1 and TRBJ2-1, with D unclear. CDR3 nucleotide sequence: TGCGCCAGCAGCTTGGAAGGGATAGAGCAGTTCTTC. It specifies CASSLEGIEQFF.